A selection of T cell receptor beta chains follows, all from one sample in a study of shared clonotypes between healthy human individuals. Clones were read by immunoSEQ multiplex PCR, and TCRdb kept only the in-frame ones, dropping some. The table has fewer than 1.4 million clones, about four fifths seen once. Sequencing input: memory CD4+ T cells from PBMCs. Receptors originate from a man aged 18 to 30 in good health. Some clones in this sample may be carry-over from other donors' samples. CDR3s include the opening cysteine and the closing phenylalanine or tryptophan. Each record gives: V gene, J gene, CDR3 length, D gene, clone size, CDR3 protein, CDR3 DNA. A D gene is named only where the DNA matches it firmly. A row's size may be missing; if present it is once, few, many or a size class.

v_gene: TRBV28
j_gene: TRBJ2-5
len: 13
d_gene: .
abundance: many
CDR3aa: CASSPSGTETQYF
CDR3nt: TGTGCCAGCAGTCCAAGTGGTACGGAGACCCAGTACTTC

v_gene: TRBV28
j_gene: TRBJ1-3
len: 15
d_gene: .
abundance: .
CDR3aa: CASSLRHISGNTIYF
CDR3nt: TGTGCCAGCAGTTTAAGGCACATTTCTGGAAACACCATATATTTT

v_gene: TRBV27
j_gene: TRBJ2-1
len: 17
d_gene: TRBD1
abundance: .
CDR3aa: CASSPTLGTGGRNEQFF
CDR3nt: TGTGCCAGCAGTCCCACCTTGGGGACAGGGGGAAGGAATGAGCAGTTCTTC

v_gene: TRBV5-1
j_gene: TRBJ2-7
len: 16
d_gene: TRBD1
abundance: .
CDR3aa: CASSLVSGTGPYEQYF
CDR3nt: TGCGCCAGCAGCTTGGTGTCCGGGACAGGGCCCTACGAGCAGTACTTC

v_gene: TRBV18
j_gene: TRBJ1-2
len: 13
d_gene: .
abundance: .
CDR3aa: CASSPVANYGYTF
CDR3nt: TGTGCCAGCTCACCGGTGGCTAACTATGGCTACACCTTC

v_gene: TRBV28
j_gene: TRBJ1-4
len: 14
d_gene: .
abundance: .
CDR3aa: CASNGGARNEKLFF
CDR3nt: TGTGCCAGCAACGGGGGCGCAAGAAATGAAAAACTGTTTTTT

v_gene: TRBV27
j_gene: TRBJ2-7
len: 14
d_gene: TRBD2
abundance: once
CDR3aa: CASRPLAGGAEQYF
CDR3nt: TGTGCCAGCAGGCCTCTAGCGGGAGGCGCCGAGCAGTACTTC

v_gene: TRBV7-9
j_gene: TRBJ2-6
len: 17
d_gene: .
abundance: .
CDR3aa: CASSLDGRFSGANVLTF
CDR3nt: TGTGCCAGCAGCTTAGACGGACGATTCTCTGGGGCCAACGTCCTGACTTTC

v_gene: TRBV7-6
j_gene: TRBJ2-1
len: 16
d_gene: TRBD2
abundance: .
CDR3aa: CASSRSGTSSYNEQFF
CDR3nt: TGTGCCAGCAGTCGAAGCGGGACTAGCTCCTACAATGAGCAGTTCTTC

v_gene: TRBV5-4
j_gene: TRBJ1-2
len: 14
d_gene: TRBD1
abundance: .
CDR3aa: CASSLEGAIYGYTF
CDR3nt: TGTGCCAGCAGCTTGGAGGGGGCGATTTATGGCTACACCTTC

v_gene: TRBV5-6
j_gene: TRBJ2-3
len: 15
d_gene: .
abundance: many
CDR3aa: CASSLARESTDTQYF
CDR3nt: TGTGCCAGCAGCTTGGCGAGAGAAAGCACAGATACGCAGTATTTT

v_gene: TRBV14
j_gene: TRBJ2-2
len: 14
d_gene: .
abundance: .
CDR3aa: CASSEQGNTGELFF
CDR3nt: TGTGCCAGCAGCGAACAGGGAAACACCGGGGAGCTGTTTTTT

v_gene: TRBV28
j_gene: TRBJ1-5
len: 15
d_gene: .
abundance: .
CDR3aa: CASSFGDGVYQPQHF
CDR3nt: TGTGCCAGCAGTTTCGGGGACGGAGTTTATCAGCCCCAGCATTTT

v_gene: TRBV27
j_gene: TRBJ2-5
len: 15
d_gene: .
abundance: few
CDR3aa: CASSVTGFPQETQYF
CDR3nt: TGTGCCAGCAGTGTCACAGGATTCCCCCAAGAGACCCAGTACTTC

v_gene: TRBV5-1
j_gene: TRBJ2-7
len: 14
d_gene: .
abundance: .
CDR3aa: CASSLSQTSYEQYF
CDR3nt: TGCGCCAGCAGCTTGTCGCAGACCTCCTACGAGCAGTACTTC

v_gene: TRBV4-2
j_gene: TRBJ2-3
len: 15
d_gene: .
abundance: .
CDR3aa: CASSQASPAQHTQYF
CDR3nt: TGTGCCAGCAGCCAAGCTAGCCCCGCACAACATACGCAGTATTTT

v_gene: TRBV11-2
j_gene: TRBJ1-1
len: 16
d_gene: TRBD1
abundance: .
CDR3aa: CASSLKGRSGGPEAFF
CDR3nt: TGTGCCAGCAGCTTAAAGGGTCGTTCAGGGGGCCCTGAAGCTTTCTTT

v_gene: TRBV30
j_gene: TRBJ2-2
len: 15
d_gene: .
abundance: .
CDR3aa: CAWDPGLPGTGGLFF
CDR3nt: TGTGCCTGGGATCCGGGACTCCCTGGGACCGGGGGGCTGTTTTTT